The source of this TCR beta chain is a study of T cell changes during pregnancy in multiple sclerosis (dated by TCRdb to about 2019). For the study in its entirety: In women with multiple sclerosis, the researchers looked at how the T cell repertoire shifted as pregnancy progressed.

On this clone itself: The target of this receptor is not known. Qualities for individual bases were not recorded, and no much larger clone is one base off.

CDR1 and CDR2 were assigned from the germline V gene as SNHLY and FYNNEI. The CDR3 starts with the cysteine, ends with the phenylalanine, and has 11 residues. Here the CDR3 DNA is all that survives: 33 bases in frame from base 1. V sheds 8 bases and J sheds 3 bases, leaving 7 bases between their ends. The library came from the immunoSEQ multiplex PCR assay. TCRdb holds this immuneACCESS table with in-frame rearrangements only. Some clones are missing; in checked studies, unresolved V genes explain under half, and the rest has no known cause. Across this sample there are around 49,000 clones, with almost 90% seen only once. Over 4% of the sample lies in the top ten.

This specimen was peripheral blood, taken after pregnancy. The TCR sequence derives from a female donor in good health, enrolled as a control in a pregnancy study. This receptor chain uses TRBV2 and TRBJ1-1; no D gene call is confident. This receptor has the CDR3 CASAVDTEAFF. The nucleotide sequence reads TGTGCCAGCGCGGTGGACACTGAAGCTTTCTTT.